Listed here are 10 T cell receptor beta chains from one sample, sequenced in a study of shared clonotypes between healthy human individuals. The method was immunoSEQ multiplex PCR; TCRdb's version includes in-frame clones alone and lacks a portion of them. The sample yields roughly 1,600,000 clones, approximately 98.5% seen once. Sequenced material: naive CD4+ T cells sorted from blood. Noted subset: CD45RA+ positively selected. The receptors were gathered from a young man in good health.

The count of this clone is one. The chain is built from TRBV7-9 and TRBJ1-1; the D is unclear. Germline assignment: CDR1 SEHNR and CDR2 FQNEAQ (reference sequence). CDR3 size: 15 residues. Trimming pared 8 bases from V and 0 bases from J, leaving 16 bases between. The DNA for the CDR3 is TGTGCCAGCGTAAGTCAATGGGGTATGAACACTGAAGCTTTCTTT. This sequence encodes CASVSQWGMNTEAFF.

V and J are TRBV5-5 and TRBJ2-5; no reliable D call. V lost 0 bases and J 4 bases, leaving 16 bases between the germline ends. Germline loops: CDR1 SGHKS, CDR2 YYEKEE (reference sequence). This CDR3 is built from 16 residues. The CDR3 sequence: CASSLGPDGRVETQYF. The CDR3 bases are TGTGCCAGCAGCTTGGGCCCAGACGGCCGGGTAGAGACCCAGTACTTC. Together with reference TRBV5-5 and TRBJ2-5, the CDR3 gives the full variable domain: DAGVTQSPTHLIKTRGQQVTLRCSPISGHKSVSWYQQVLGQGPQFIFQYYEKEERGRGNFPDRFSARQFPNYSSELNVNALLLGDSALYLCASSLGPDGRVETQYFGPGTRLLVL.

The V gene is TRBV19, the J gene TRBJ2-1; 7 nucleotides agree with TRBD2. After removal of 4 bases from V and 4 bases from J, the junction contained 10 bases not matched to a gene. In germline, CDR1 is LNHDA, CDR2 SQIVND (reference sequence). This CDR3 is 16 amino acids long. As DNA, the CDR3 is TGTGCCAGTAGTAAGTTGGGCGGGAGTCTGTACAATGAGCAGTTCTTC. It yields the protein CASSKLGGSLYNEQFF.

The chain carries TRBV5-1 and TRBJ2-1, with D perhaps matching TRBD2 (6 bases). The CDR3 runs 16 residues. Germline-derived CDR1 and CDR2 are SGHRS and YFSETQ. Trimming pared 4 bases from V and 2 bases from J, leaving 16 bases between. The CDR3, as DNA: TGCGCCAGCAGCCTGACTAGATCAGGCGCCTACAATGAGCAGTTCTTC. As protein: CASSLTRSGAYNEQFF. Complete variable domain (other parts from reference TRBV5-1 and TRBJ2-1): KAGVTQTPRYLIKTRGQQVTLSCSPISGHRSVSWYQQTPGQGLQFLFEYFSETQRNKGNFPGRFSGRQFSNSRSEMNVSTLELGDSALYLCASSLTRSGAYNEQFFGPGTRLTVL.

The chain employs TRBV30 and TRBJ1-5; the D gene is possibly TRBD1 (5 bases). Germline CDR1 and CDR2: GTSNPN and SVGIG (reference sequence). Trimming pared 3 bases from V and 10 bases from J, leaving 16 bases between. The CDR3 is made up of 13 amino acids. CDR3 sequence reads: CAWSSGTVQPQHF. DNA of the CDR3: TGTGCCTGGAGCTCCGGGACGGTACAACCCCAGCATTTT.

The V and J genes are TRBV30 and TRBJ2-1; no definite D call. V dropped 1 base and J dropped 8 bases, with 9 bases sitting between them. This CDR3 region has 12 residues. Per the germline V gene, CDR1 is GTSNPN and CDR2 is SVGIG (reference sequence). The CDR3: CAWSDNSDEQFF. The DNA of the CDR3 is TGTGCCTGGAGTGATAACAGCGATGAGCAGTTCTTC. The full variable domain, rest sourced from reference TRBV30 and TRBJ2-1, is SQTIHQWPATLVQPVGSPLSLECTVEGTSNPNLYWYRQAAGRGLQLLFYSVGIGQISSEVPQNLSASRPQDRQFILSSKKLLLSDSGFYLCAWSDNSDEQFFGPGTRLTVL.

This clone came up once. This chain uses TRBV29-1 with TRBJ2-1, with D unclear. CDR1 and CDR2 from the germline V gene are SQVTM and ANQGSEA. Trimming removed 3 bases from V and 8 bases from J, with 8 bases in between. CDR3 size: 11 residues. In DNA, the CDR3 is TGCAGCGTTGACAGGATATATGAGCAGTTCTTC. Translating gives CSVDRIYEQFF.

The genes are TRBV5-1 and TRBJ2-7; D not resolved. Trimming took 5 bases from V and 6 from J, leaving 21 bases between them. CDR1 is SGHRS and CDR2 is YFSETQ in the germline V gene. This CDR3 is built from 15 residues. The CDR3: CASRLLGGELGEQYF. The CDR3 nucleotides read TGCGCCAGCAGGCTGCTGGGCGGCGAATTAGGCGAGCAGTACTTC.

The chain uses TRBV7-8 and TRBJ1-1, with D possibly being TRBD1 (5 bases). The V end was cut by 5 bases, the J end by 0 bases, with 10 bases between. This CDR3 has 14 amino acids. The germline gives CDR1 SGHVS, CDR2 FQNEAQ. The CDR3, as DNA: TGTGCCAGCAGCATTGACAGACTGAACACTGAAGCTTTCTTT. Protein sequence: CASSIDRLNTEAFF.

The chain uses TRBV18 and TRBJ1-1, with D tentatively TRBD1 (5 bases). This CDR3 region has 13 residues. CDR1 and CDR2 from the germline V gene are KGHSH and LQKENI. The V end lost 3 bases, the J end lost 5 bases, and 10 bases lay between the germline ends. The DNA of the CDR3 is TGTGCCAGCTCACCGGGGCTTTCTACTGAAGCTTTCTTT. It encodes CASSPGLSTEAFF.